This T cell receptor (beta chain) was documented in a study of T cell changes during pregnancy in multiple sclerosis. Measured with immunoSEQ multiplex PCR; TCRdb has only the in-frame clones, and not every one. The table has some 90,000 clones, 80% to 95% seen once. This specimen consisted of peripheral blood, obtained in the first trimester of pregnancy. The clonotype originates from a female donor with multiple sclerosis, enrolled in a pregnancy study.

Here the CDR3 DNA reads TGCGCCAGCAGCCCGCGGGCAGGGGGCACCTACGAGCAGTACTTC. Residues: CASSPRAGGTYEQYF. The rearrangement uses TRBV5-1 and TRBJ2-7; TRBD1 matches at 8 bases. Germline lookup yields CDR1 SGHRS and CDR2 YFSETQ. The length of the CDR3 is 15 residues. Trimming removed 4 bases from V and 2 bases from J; junction bases left unmatched: 8. The whole variable domain, remainder taken from reference TRBV5-1 and TRBJ2-7, is KAGVTQTPRYLIKTRGQQVTLSCSPISGHRSVSWYQQTPGQGLQFLFEYFSETQRNKGNFPGRFSGRQFSNSRSEMNVSTLELGDSALYLCASSPRAGGTYEQYFGPGTRLTVT.